Below, 30 T cell receptor beta chains from the same sample are listed, as sequenced in a study of CXCR3-negative and CXCR3-positive naive CD8 T cells. Study-wide points: For CXCR3-positive naive cells, TRB CDR3s were more hydrophobic than those of CXCR3-negative naive cells.

The libraries of TRB cDNA were constructed through 5' RACE using UMI labels. Reprocessing the 5' RACE reads, TCRdb reports a single entry for every CDR3 protein and omits DNA. The sample table includes some 7,600 distinct CDR3 sequences. Antigens of these TCRs are unknown. Specimen: naive CXCR3+ CD8+ T cells from blood. The sample's subset: CD45RO-CCR7+CD27+CD95- naive CD8+ T cells expressing CXCR3 (TNR3+). The receptors shown here come from a human donor in good health. Some clones in this sample may be carry-over from other donors' samples.

The rearrangement joins TRBV6-5 to TRBJ2-1; TCRdb selects TRBD2, and the lack of DNA leaves this call unchecked. The length of the CDR3 is 15 residues. Germline V gene lookup returns CDR1 MNHEY and CDR2 SVGAGI. This CDR3 is CASSFSGSSYNEQFF.

The rearrangement joins TRBV15 to TRBJ2-2; TCRdb lists TRBD1, though no DNA is available to test this call. Germline CDR1 reads LNHNV; CDR2 reads YYDKDF (reference sequence). This CDR3 is 17 amino acids long. The chain's CDR3 is CATSRDRTGHQVGELFF.

The chain links TRBV9 to TRBJ1-6; TCRdb calls TRBD1, which cannot be checked without DNA. The CDR3 is made up of 16 amino acids. Germline V gene sequence: CDR1 SGDLS, CDR2 YYNGEE. The chain's CDR3 is CASSPGTAGAESPLHF.

CDR3 loop: CASRTGYQETQYF. The J gene is TRBJ2-5, the V gene TRBV25-1; TCRdb's assignment of TRBD1 cannot be checked, as there is no DNA. Germline-derived CDR1 and CDR2 are MGHDK and SYGVNS. The CDR3 totals 13 residues.

The genes are TRBV5-1 and TRBJ1-4. Germline CDR1 and CDR2: SGHRS and YFSETQ. This CDR3 region has 13 residues. The CDR3: CASRGETNEKLFF.

The chain employs TRBV14 and TRBJ2-7; TCRdb names TRBD1, which stays unverified in the absence of DNA. There are 16 residues in the CDR3. Germline lookup yields CDR1 SGHDN and CDR2 FVKESK. CDR3: CASSHLGPELSNEQYF.

The V call is TRBV19, the J call TRBJ2-1; TCRdb gives TRBD2 as the D gene, but with no DNA this cannot be confirmed. CDR1 is LNHDA, CDR2 SQIVND, per germline (reference sequence). The CDR3 is 15 residues long. CDR3 amino acids: CASSITSWGVNEQFF.

The chain carries TRBV5-1 and TRBJ2-7; lacking DNA, the TRBD1 call made by TCRdb goes unchecked. This CDR3 comprises 14 residues. Germline CDR1 SGHRS, CDR2 YFSETQ. The CDR3 is CASSGDRAYYEQYF.

Frequency places this clonotype as medium-sized (0.01 to 0.1%). The V and J genes are TRBV9 and TRBJ2-5; TCRdb names TRBD1, which stays unverified in the absence of DNA. The CDR3 sequence is 15 residues long. Looked up from germline, CDR1 is SGDLS and CDR2 is YYNGEE. The CDR3 sequence is CASSLSGTGQETQYF.

V gene TRBV29-1 combines with J gene TRBJ2-7; TCRdb proposes TRBD1, but this gene call is untestable without DNA. Germline values: CDR1 SQVTM, CDR2 ANQGSEA. The CDR3 spans 12 residues. CDR3 region: CSAVSGMGEQYF.

In terms of frequency, this clonotype is medium-sized. J is TRBJ2-1 and V is TRBV16. Germline-derived CDR1 and CDR2 are KGHSY and FQNENV. The CDR3 runs to 16 residues. This CDR3 reads CASSQSSARPYNEQFF. Drawing the rest from reference TRBV16 and TRBJ2-1, the complete variable domain is GEEVAQTPKHLVRGEGQKAKLYCAPIKGHSYVFWYQQVLKNEFKFLISFQNENVFDETGMPKERFSAKCLPNSPCSLEIQATKLEDSAVYFCASSQSSARPYNEQFFGPGTRLTVL.

Measured by frequency, this clonotype is medium-sized (0.01 to 0.1%). The chain carries TRBV29-1 and TRBJ2-7. Germline assignment: CDR1 SQVTM and CDR2 ANQGSEA. CDR3 size: 12 residues. The CDR3 loop is CSVNKDSYEQYF.

This clonotype is medium-sized (0.01 to 0.1%) by frequency. V usage is TRBV29-1 and J usage is TRBJ2-1; TCRdb picks TRBD1, but there is no DNA to check that call. The CDR3 consists of 16 residues. CDR1 SQVTM and CDR2 ANQGSEA come from the germline V gene. This CDR3 is CSVEAVRTGGFNEQFF.

The V and J genes are TRBV5-4 and TRBJ2-7. The germline CDR1 and CDR2 sequences are SGHNT and YYREEE (reference sequence). CDR3 length equals 11 residues. The CDR3 region is CASSFRYEQYF. The variable domain in full, with the rest retrieved from reference TRBV5-4 and TRBJ2-7, is ETGVTQSPTHLIKTRGQQVTLRCSSQSGHNTVSWYQQALGQGPQFIFQYYREEENGRGNFPPRFSGLQFPNYSSELNVNALELDDSALYLCASSFRYEQYFGPGTRLTVT.

This clonotype counts as medium-sized by frequency. The chain employs TRBV7-3 and TRBJ2-1; the TCRdb D gene call, TRBD2, has no DNA to confirm it. Germline CDR1 SGHTA, CDR2 FQGTGA. This CDR3 spans 14 amino acids. The CDR3 region is CASSYLAGADEQFF.

According to its frequency, this clonotype is medium-sized. The V call is TRBV11-2, the J call TRBJ2-7; TCRdb returns TRBD2, unconfirmable since there is no DNA. Looked up from germline, CDR1 is SGHAT and CDR2 is FQNNGV. The CDR3 loop spans 13 amino acids. The CDR3 loop reads CASSQGQLHEQYF.

The chain carries TRBV20-1 and TRBJ1-2; with no DNA, the TCRdb D assignment of TRBD1 cannot be verified. The CDR3 is 12 residues long. CDR1 and CDR2 (germline): DFQATT, SNEGSKA (reference sequence). CDR3 sequence reads: CSNSDSSYGYTF.

The chain combines TRBV29-1 with TRBJ2-1. CDR3 length equals 13 residues. The germline gives CDR1 SQVTM, CDR2 ANQGSEA. The CDR3 is CSVEGGMVDEQFF.

This clonotype is medium-sized by frequency. The gene calls are TRBV20-1 and TRBJ1-1; the TRBD1 assignment by TCRdb is unverifiable without DNA. Germline lookup yields CDR1 DFQATT and CDR2 SNEGSKA (reference sequence). The CDR3 length is 15 residues. The CDR3 sequence is CSARGPGFTNTEAFF.

The chain carries TRBV20-1 and TRBJ2-2; TCRdb's D call of TRBD1 is untestable without DNA. There are 15 residues in the CDR3. Germline CDR1 DFQATT, CDR2 SNEGSKA (reference sequence). Here the CDR3 reads CSAKQDGWNTGELFF.

The chain has TRBV29-1 and TRBJ2-6. This CDR3 is built from 15 residues. CDR1 is SQVTM, CDR2 ANQGSEA, per germline. The CDR3 sequence: CSVVDAFSGANVLTF.

This sequence joins TRBV9 and TRBJ2-3; no DNA is available, so the TRBD2 call from TCRdb remains unchecked. CDR1 and CDR2 from the germline V gene are SGDLS and YYNGEE. This CDR3 region has 15 residues. The CDR3 reads CASSASGMSTDTQYF.

Considering frequency, this clonotype is medium-sized. This chain links TRBV3-1 with TRBJ1-1. The CDR3 totals 14 residues. The germline gives CDR1 LGHDT, CDR2 YNNKEL (reference sequence). The CDR3 protein is CASSPHSEDTEAFF.

V gene TRBV14 combines with J gene TRBJ2-7. Germline-derived CDR1 and CDR2 are SGHDN and FVKESK. The CDR3 has 14 amino acids. CDR3 loop: CASSPHGFYNQQYF.

Judged by frequency, this clonotype is medium-sized. V is TRBV11-1 and J is TRBJ2-7; TCRdb's D call, TRBD2, is unchecked because there is no DNA. Germline CDR1 SGHAT, CDR2 FQDESV (reference sequence). The CDR3 length is 15 residues. The CDR3 reads CASSLVSSGSYEQYF. Full variable domain (rest looked up from reference TRBV11-1 and TRBJ2-7): EAEVAQSPRYKITEKSQAVAFWCDPISGHATLYWYRQILGQGPELLVQFQDESVVDDSQLPKDRFSAERLKGVDSTLKIQPAELGDSAMYLCASSLVSSGSYEQYFGPGTRLTVT.

Judged by frequency, this clonotype is medium-sized. This chain connects TRBV29-1 to TRBJ2-7; the D call of TRBD1 rests on TCRdb alone, since no DNA is present to check it. CDR3 length: 13 amino acids. In germline, CDR1 is SQVTM, CDR2 ANQGSEA. CDR3: CSVDQDLGGEQYF.

The V gene is TRBV5-1, the J gene TRBJ2-1; TCRdb returns TRBD1, unconfirmable since there is no DNA. The CDR3 sequence is 17 residues long. Germline assignment: CDR1 SGHRS and CDR2 YFSETQ. This CDR3 is CASSDRQGAVSYNEQFF.

The gene calls are TRBV18 and TRBJ2-7; TCRdb's D call, TRBD1, is unchecked because there is no DNA. CDR3 size: 14 residues. CDR1 and CDR2 from the germline V gene are KGHSH and LQKENI. The CDR3 loop reads CASSQGQGEYEQYF.

This chain uses TRBV20-1 with TRBJ2-7. The CDR3 is 16 residues long. CDR1 DFQATT and CDR2 SNEGSKA come from the germline V gene (reference sequence). The CDR3 is CSARDLLLGQPYEQYF.

Measured by frequency, this clonotype is medium-sized. The gene calls are TRBV5-8 and TRBJ2-7; with no DNA, the TCRdb D assignment of TRBD1 cannot be verified. The CDR3 is 15 residues long. Looked up from germline, CDR1 is SGHTS and CDR2 is YDEGEE. The CDR3 region is CASRGRGIGAYEQYF.